The T cell receptor beta chain under discussion was sequenced for a study of beta chain features in type 1 diabetes. Study-level results: Shorter TCRB CDR3s, moderately but significantly so, marked every one of the four CD4+ subsets in Type 1 diabetes patients.

As regards this clone: Its antigen remains unidentified.

It was via CD45RO/CCR7/CD25/CD127/CD95/CD27 that CD4+ naive, central memory, regulatory and stem cell-like memory cells were sorted. Every isolated RNA sample was fully reverse transcribed, so sequencing captured expressed TCRB transcripts. Deep immunoSEQ sequencing covered naive, central memory and regulatory T cell samples. Sequencing used immunoSEQ multiplex PCR; TCRdb keeps in-frame clones, though not all of them. This sample has about 900,000 clones, with about a sixth found just once. Sequencing was carried out using naive CD4+ T cells from blood. The receptor was derived from a young woman in good health.

The chain's CDR3 is CSVGPAQDEQYF. The CDR3 bases are TGCAGCGTTGGACCAGCGCAAGACGAGCAGTACTTC. The chain joins TRBV29-1 to TRBJ2-7; no definite D call. Trimming cost V 4 bases and J 5 bases, with 12 bases left between them. CDR1 is SQVTM and CDR2 is ANQGSEA in the germline V gene. The length of the CDR3 is 12 residues.